This TCR beta chain stems from a study of T cells in Graves' hyperthyroidism and ophthalmopathy. The germline CDR1 and CDR2 sequences are SQVTM and ANQGSEA. Trimming stripped 7 bases from V and 2 bases from J, with 15 bases between. This CDR3 contains 13 residues. Amplification of TCR beta CDR3 regions was performed using RNA transcripts as template. The TCR CDR3 first-round RT-PCR relied on the HTBI primer set. TCRdb recomputed calls from the multiplex PCR reads with MiXCR, one row per CDR3 protein. The table has 550,000 to 700,000 distinct CDR3 sequences, about 43% seen once. The count of this clonotype is one.

Input material: peripheral blood or thyroid tissue (not recorded which). The chain recombines TRBV29-1 with TRBJ2-7, with D uncertain. The TCR comes from an adult woman with Graves' disease, either hyperthyroidism or ophthalmopathy (not recorded which). The CDR3 DNA reads TGCAGCGCCGCCGCGGACCAGGCCTACGAGCAGTACTTC. This translates into CSAAADQAYEQYF.